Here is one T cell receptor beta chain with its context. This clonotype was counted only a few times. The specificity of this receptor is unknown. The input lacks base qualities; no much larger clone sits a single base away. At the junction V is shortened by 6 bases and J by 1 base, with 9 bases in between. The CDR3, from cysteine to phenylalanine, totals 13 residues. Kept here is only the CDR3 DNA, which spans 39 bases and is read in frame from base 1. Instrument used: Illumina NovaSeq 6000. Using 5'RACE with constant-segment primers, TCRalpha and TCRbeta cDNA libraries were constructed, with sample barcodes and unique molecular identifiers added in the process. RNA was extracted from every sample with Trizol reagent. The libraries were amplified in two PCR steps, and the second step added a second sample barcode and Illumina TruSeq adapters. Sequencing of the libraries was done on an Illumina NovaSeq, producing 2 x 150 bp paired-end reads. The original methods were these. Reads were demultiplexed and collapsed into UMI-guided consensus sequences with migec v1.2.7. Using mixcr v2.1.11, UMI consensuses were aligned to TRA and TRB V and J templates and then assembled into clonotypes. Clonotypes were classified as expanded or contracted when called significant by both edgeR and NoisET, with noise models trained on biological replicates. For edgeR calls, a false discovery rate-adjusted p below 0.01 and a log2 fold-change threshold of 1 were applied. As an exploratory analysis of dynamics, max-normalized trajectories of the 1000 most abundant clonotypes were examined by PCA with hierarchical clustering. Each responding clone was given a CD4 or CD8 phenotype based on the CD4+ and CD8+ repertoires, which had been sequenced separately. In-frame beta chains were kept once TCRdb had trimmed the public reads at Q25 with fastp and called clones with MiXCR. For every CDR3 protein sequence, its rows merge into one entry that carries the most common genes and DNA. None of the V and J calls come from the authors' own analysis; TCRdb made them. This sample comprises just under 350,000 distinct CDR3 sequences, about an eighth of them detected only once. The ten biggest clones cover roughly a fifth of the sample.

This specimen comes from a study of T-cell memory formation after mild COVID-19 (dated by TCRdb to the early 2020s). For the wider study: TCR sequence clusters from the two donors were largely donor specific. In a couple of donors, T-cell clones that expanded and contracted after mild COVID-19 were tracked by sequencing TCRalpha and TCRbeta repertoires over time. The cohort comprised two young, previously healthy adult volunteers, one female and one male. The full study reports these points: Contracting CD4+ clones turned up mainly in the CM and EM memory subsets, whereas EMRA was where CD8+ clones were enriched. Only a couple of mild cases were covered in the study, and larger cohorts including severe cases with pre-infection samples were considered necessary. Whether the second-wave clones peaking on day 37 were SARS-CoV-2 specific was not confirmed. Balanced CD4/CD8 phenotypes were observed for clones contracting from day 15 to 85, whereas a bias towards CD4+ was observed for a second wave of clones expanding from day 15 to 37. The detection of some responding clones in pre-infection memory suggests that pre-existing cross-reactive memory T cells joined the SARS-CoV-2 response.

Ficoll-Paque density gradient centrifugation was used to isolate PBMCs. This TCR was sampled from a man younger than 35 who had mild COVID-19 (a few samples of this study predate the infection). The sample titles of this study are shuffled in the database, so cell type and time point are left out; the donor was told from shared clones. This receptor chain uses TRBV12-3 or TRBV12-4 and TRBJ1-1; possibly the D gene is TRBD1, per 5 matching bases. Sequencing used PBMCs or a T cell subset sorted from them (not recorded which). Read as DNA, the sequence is TGTGCCAGCAGAGGGACGGCGAACACTGAAGCTTTCTTT. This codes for CASRGTANTEAFF.